This T cell receptor beta chain appears in the sequencing data of a study of glioma-infiltrating T cells after dendritic cell vaccination. Study information: Glioblastoma patients came from Phase I and II dendritic cell vaccination trials. The vaccine used monocyte-derived dendritic cells pulsed overnight with autologous tumor lysate.

The sample holds one count of this clone. What it binds is not known. Study results and limitations: Complete blood and tumor specimen sets were limited to few patients.

Primers: 60 V beta forward and 13 J beta reverse. The table came from immunoSEQ multiplex PCR; TCRdb's copy has only in-frame clones and leaves some out. The sample lists over 90,000 clones; about 83% were seen once. The receptor comes from a human donor with glioblastoma. Specimen: blood, collected before dendritic cell vaccination.

CDR3 sequence: CASQLAGGHTDTQYF. CDR3 nucleotides: TGTGCCAGCCAACTAGCGGGGGGGCACACAGATACGCAGTATTTT. This chain links TRBV27 with TRBJ2-3, with TRBD2 identical over 13 bases. Trimming at V came to 8 bases and at J to 2 bases, leaving 4 bases not matched to a gene. The length of the CDR3 is 15 residues. CDR1 and CDR2 (germline): MNHEY, SMNVEV (reference sequence).